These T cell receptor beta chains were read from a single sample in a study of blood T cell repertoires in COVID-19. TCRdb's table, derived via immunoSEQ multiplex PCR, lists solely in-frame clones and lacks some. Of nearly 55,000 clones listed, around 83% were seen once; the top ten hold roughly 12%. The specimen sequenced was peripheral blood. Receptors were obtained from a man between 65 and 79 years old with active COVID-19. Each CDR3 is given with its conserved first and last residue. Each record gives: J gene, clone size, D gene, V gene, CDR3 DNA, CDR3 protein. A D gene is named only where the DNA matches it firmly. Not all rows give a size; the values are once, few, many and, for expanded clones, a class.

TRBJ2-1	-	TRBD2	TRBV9	TGTGCCAGCAGCCTAGGGGCTAGCGGGGGTTTCAATGAGCAGTTCTTC	CASSLGASGGFNEQFF
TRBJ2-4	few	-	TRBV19	TGTGCCAGTACCCTGCAGGGGGGATACTCCAAAAACATTCAGTACTTC	CASTLQGGYSKNIQYF
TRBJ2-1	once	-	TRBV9	TGTGCCAGCAGCGTAGTGGTAGGGGGCAATGAGCAGTTCTTC	CASSVVVGGNEQFF
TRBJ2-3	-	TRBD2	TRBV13	TGTGCCAGCAGCCCTTGGGGAGGGACGGATACGCAGTATTTT	CASSPWGGTDTQYF
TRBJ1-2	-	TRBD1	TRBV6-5	TGTGCCAGCAGCCCAGGGGGAAGCGCCGACACCTTC	CASSPGGSADTF
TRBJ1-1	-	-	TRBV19	TGTGCCAGTAGTATAAACCTGGGCACGAACACTGAAGCTTTCTTT	CASSINLGTNTEAFF
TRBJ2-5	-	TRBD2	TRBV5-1	TGCGCCAGCAGCCGGACTAGCGGGGTTGGAGAGACCCAGTACTTC	CASSRTSGVGETQYF
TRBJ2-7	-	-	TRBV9	TGTGCCAGCAGCGGTACAGGGTCCCACGAGCAGTACTTC	CASSGTGSHEQYF
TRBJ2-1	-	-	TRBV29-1	TGCAGCGCCCCTGGACAATTTAATGAGCAGTTCTTC	CSAPGQFNEQFF
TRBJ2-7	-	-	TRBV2	TGTGCCAGCGTCAACAGGGTATCGGCCTACGAGCAGTACTTC	CASVNRVSAYEQYF
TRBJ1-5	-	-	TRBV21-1	TGTGCCAGCAGCGCAATACAGGGGGCTGTTCAGCCCCAGCATTTT	CASSAIQGAVQPQHF
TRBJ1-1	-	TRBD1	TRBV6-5	TGTGCCAGCCGGGGACAGGACTACACTGAAGCTTTCTTT	CASRGQDYTEAFF
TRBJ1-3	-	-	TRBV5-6	TGTGCCAGCGAACCGATTGGGGGGACCTCTGGAAACACCATATATTTT	CASEPIGGTSGNTIYF
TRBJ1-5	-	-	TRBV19	TGTGCCATCTCAGGGGATCCTCCGTATCAGCCCCAGCATTTT	CAISGDPPYQPQHF
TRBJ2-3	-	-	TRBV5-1	TGCGCCAGCAGCTTGTCCACTAGCACAGATACGCAGTATTTT	CASSLSTSTDTQYF
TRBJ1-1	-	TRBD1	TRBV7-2	TGTGCCAGCAGCCCGTGGGCAGGGGGGAACACTGAAGCTTTCTTT	CASSPWAGGNTEAFF
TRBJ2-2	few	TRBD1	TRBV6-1	TGTGCCAGCAGTGAGGGACAGGGGGCCACCGGGGAGCTGTTTTTT	CASSEGQGATGELFF
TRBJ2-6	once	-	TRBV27	TGTGCCAGATACACAACCGGGACATACGACTCTGGGGCCAACGTCCTGACTTTC	CARYTTGTYDSGANVLTF
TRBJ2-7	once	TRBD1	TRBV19	TGTGCCAGTAGTATAGACCCGGGACAGGGCAGGAACGAGCAGTACTTC	CASSIDPGQGRNEQYF
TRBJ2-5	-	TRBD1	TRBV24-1	TGTGCCACCCAGTCGACCGTTCGGGGGACAGGGAGCCGGGAGACCCAGTACTTC	CATQSTVRGTGSRETQYF
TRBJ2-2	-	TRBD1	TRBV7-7	TGTGCCAGCAGCCGCGGACAGGGCCGGACCGGGGAGCTGTTTTTT	CASSRGQGRTGELFF
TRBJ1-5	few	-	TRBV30	TGTGCCTGGAGTCTACGTGGACAGTATAGCAATCAGCCCCAGCATTTT	CAWSLRGQYSNQPQHF
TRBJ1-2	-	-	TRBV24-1	TGTGCCACCAGTCCCAGGGCAACTAACTATGGCTACACCTTC	CATSPRATNYGYTF
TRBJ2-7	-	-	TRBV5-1	TGCGCCAGCAGCCAGGACAGACGCTACGAGCAGTACTTC	CASSQDRRYEQYF
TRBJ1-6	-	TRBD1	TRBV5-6	TGTGCCAGCAGCTCCCAGGGGGCTCTTTCACCCCTCCACTTT	CASSSQGALSPLHF
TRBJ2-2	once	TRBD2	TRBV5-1	TGCGCCAGCAGCTTATTTGGGGGGGACACCGGGGAGCTGTTTTTT	CASSLFGGDTGELFF
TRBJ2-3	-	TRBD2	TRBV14	TGTGCCAGCAGCCAAGATTCGGCGGGGGTTACCTTGACAGATACGCAGTATTTT	CASSQDSAGVTLTDTQYF
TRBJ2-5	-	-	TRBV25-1	TGTGCCAGCAGTCTACCGGGGTCCCAAGAGACCCAGTACTTC	CASSLPGSQETQYF
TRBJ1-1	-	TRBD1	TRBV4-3	TGCGCCAGCAGCCACCCTGACAGGGATGCCACTGAAGCTTTCTTT	CASSHPDRDATEAFF
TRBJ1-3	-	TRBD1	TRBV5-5	TGTGCCAGCAGCTGGACGGGACAGGATAATGGAAACACCATATATTTT	CASSWTGQDNGNTIYF
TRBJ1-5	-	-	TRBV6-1	TGTGCCAGCAGTGAAGAACCGGCAGGGTGGGACATCGGTGGCAATCAGCCCCAGCATTTT	CASSEEPAGWDIGGNQPQHF
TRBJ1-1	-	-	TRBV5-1	TGCGCCAGCAGCTCGGGGGAGCCAGGAAGGGAAGCTTTCTTT	CASSSGEPGREAFF
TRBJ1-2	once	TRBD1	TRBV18	TGTGCCAGCTCACCTTACGGGACAGAAAACTATGGCTACACCTTC	CASSPYGTENYGYTF
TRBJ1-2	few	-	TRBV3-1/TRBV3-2	TGTGCCAGCAGCCAAGATCTTTGGCAGGGCTATGGCTACACCTTC	CASSQDLWQGYGYTF
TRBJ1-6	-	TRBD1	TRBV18	TGTGCCAGCTCATGGACAGGGGTGAATTCACCCCTCCACTTT	CASSWTGVNSPLHF
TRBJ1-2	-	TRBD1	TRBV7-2	TGTGCCAGCAGCTCGGACAGGGGGGGGTACTATGGCTACACCTTC	CASSSDRGGYYGYTF
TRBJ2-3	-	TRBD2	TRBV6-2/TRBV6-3	TGTGCCAGCAGTTACGAGATTAGACGCGGGGGGGATATCGATACGCAGTATTTT	CASSYEIRRGGDIDTQYF
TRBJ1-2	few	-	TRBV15	TGTGCCACCAGCAGAGGGGCCACACGAAGCTTC	CATSRGATRSF
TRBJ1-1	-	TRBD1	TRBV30	TGTGCCTGGGGCCGGGGACAGGGTGACACTGAAGCTTTCTTT	CAWGRGQGDTEAFF
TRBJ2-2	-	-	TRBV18	TGTGCCAGCTCACCGAGCGCGGCAGGTATTAGCGCCACCGGGGAGCTGTTTTTT	CASSPSAAGISATGELFF
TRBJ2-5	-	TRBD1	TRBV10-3	TGTGCCATCAGTGAAAGACAGGGTAGTAAAGAGACCCAGTACTTC	CAISERQGSKETQYF
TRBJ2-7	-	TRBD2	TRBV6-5	TGTGCCAGCACCTTAGCGGGGTTCTCCTACGAGCAGTACTTC	CASTLAGFSYEQYF
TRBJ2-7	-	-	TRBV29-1	TGCAGCGTTGAAGGGGGGACACCCTACGAGCAGTACTTC	CSVEGGTPYEQYF
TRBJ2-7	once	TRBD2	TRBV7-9	TGTGCCAGCAGGCCGGGACTAGCGGGTACCTATAGCTCCTACGAGCAGTACTTC	CASRPGLAGTYSSYEQYF
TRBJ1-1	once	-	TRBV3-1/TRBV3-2	TGTGCCAGCAGGCGCAATAGGAACACTGAAGCTTTCTTT	CASRRNRNTEAFF
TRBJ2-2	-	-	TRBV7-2	TGTGCCAGCAGCTATAACACAGGGGAGCTGTTTTTT	CASSYNTGELFF
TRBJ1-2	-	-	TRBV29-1	TGCAGCGGACAGACAGGAAATGGCTACACCTTC	CSGQTGNGYTF
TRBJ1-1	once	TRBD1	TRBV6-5	TGTGCCACTAGGACCCCGATCCGGGACAGGGCTTTCTTT	CATRTPIRDRAFF
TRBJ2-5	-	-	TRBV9	TGTGCCAGCAGCGTAGACAGGAGACAAGAGACCCAGTACTTC	CASSVDRRQETQYF
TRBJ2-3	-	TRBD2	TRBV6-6	TGTGCCAGCCTCGCTGCGGGACTAGCGGATACGCAGTATTTT	CASLAAGLADTQYF
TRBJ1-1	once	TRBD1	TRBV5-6	TGTGCCAGCAGCTTACAGGGGGCAGTCCAGGACACTGAAGCTTTCTTT	CASSLQGAVQDTEAFF
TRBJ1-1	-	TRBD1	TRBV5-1	TGCGCCAGCAGCTGGGCACAGGGGGCTGGGGCTGAAGCTTTCTTT	CASSWAQGAGAEAFF
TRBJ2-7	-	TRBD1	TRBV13	TGTGCCAGCAGCCTAGGACAGGGGGTCTACGAGCAGTACTTC	CASSLGQGVYEQYF
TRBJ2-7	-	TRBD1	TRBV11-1	TGTGCCAGCAGCCGGGGACAGGGCTACGAGCAGTACTTC	CASSRGQGYEQYF